This T cell receptor beta chain is drawn from a study of shared clonotypes between healthy human individuals. Broader study findings: Sharing across several donors was seen in around 5.1% of naive CD4 clonotypes.

With regard to this clone: Its antigen is currently unknown.

This CDR3 comprises 17 residues. After removal of 3 bases from V and 0 bases from J, the junction contained 8 bases not matched to a gene. The germline V gene has CDR1 MGHRA and CDR2 YSYEKL. Sorted-subset replicate PCR reactions were performed with around 200 ng DNA, corresponding to 30,000 or so T cell genomes. TCRdb's copy holds only in-frame clones and misses some; the assay was immunoSEQ multiplex PCR. The sample holds approximately 2,300,000 clones, 92% seen once. The gene calls are TRBV4-1 and TRBJ1-2, with 9 positions matching TRBD1. Sequenced material: naive CD4+ T cells from PBMCs. Subset meaning: CD45RA+ positively selected. The sequence was collected from a man between 18 and 29 years old in good health. Some clones in this sample may be carry-over from other donors' samples. The DNA for the CDR3 is TGCGCCAGCAGCCACACCGGGACAGGGCGTTCTAACTATGGCTACACCTTC. It specifies CASSHTGTGRSNYGYTF.